This T cell receptor (beta chain) comes out of a study of lymphopenia after photon versus proton radiotherapy. Regarding this clone: Its antigen is still unknown.

Repertoires were generated with immunoSEQ multiplex PCR, while TCRdb's copy carries only in-frame clones and drops some. The table includes about 39,000 clones, around 90% detected once. Whole-study results and caveats: After the lymphocyte nadir, photon-treated repertoires showed oligoclonal expansion, especially of CD8+ Temra cells. Authors raise, but do not show, better survival with proton therapy. In patients who died, overall survival fell as post-nadir TCR diversity dropped more. Relative stability marked proton patients; photon patients lost diversity and naive cells.

CDR3 size: 16 residues. Germline V CDR1 and CDR2: SGHNT, YENEEA. Trimming took 4 bases from V and 0 from J, leaving 10 bases between them. This receptor was taken from a man between 60 and 70 years old with cholangiocarcinoma. The source was peripheral blood, collected from a patient treated with photon-based radiotherapy. The chain couples TRBV11-3 to TRBJ1-6; the D is unclear. Here the CDR3 reads CASSYGSSSYNSPLHF. The CDR3 nucleotides are TGTGCCAGCAGCTACGGATCCAGCTCCTATAATTCACCCCTCCACTTT.